This T cell receptor (beta chain) was observed in a study of molecular identifiers for immune sequencing clone quantification. Regarding the study as a whole: Reportedly, one cell's Jurkat TCR RNA was detected within 1,100,000 naive CD8 cells.

Researchers sorted naive CD8 T cells as cells that were CD8+CD4-CCR7+CD45RA+. The germline CDR1 and CDR2 sequences are MNHEY and SMNVEV (reference sequence). This CDR3 contains 13 residues. Trimming took 8 bases from V and 9 from J, leaving 14 bases between them. Previously described methods and listed TCR primers were employed for the bulk TCR libraries. TCRdb ran MiXCR on the PCR reads and lists one entry per CDR3 protein. The table records 400,000 to 600,000 distinct CDR3 sequences, 20% to 25% of them present only once. A few counts support this clonotype. Antigen specificity is unknown. The TCR sequence derives from a human donor in good health. Some libraries in this study had Jurkat cell RNA spiked in. This chain connects TRBV27 to TRBJ1-6, with unresolved D. Sequencing was done on a sample of naive CD8+ T cells from blood, with Jurkat cell RNA spiked in. Subset in this sample: FACS-sorted CD8+CD4-CCR7+CD45RA+ naive T cells. The CDR3, as DNA: TGTGCCAGCGGGTCCCTCGGAAGTTCACCCCTCCACTTT. This encodes CASGSLGSSPLHF.